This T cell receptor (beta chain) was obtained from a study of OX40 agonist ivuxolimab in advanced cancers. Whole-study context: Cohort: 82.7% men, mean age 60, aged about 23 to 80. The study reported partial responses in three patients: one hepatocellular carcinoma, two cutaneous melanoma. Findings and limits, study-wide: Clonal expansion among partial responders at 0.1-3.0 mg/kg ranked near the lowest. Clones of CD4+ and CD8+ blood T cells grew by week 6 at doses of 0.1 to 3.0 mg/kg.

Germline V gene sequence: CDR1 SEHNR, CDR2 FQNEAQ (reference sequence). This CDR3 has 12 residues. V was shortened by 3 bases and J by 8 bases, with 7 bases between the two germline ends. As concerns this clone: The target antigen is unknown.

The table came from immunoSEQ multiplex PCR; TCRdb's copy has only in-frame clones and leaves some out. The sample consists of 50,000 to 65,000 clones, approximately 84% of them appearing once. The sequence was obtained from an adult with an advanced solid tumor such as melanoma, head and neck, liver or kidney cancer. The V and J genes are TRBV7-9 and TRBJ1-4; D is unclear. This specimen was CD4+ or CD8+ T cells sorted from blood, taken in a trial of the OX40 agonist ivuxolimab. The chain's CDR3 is CASSFGKEKLFF. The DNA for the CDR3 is TGTGCCAGCAGCTTCGGGAAGGAAAAACTGTTTTTT.